This T cell receptor beta chain appears in the sequencing data of a study of CD8 T cells in ankylosing spondylitis. V was shortened by 3 bases and J by 11 bases, with 11 bases between the two germline ends. CDR3 length equals 12 residues. The germline gives CDR1 DFQATT, CDR2 SNEGSKA (reference sequence). This clonotype was recorded many times. MiXCR was run by TCRdb on the 5' RACE reads, yielding one entry per CDR3 protein. The sample includes 250,000 or so distinct CDR3 sequences, around 25% of them seen just once. The chain has TRBV20-1 and TRBJ1-6; D gene uncertain. This receptor was taken from a male donor with ankylosing spondylitis or in good health (not recorded which). The sample consisted of blood, either unsorted or a sorted T cell fraction (not recorded which). The CDR3 region has the DNA TGCAGTGCTAGGGGATATGCCCCACCCCTCCACTTT. This translates into CSARGYAPPLHF.